This T cell receptor (beta chain) was profiled in a study of control samples from healthy donors and cancer patients. This table comes from immunoSEQ multiplex PCR, and its TCRdb copy is limited to in-frame clones, with some not included. The repertoire holds some 140,000 clones, with 88% as singletons. The V gene's germline CDR1 is SGHRS and CDR2 YFSETQ. Trimming took 2 bases from V and 2 from J; bases not matched to a gene: 4. There are 15 residues in the CDR3. The V call is TRBV5-1, the J call TRBJ2-1, with TRBD2 matching 7 bases. The clonotype originates from a woman in her twenties or thirties in good health. The sequenced material came from blood. CDR3 DNA: TGCGCCAGCAGCTTAAGGCTAGCGGCCTACAATGAGCAGTTCTTC. This encodes CASSLRLAAYNEQFF.